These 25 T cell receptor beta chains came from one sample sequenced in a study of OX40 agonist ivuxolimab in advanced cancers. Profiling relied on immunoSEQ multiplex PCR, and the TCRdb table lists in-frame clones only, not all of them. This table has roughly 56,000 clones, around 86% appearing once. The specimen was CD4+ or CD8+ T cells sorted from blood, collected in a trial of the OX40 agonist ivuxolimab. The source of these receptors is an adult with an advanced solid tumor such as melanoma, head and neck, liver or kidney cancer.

CDR3 nucleotides: TGTGCCAGTAGTCAGGAGGGGCCTGGCTATGGCTACACCTTC. Amino acids: CASSQEGPGYGYTF. The chain has TRBV19 and TRBJ1-2; maybe TRBD1 (5 bases). CDR1 and CDR2 from the germline V gene are LNHDA and SQIVND (reference sequence). Between the trimmed V and J ends, which lost 5 bases and 4 bases, there was a span of 14 bases. This CDR3 spans 14 amino acids.

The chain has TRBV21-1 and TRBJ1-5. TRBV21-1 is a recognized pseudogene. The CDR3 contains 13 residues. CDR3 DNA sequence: TGTGCCAGCAGCAAATCTGCCCCTCAGCCCCAGCATTTT. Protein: CASSKSAPQPQHF.

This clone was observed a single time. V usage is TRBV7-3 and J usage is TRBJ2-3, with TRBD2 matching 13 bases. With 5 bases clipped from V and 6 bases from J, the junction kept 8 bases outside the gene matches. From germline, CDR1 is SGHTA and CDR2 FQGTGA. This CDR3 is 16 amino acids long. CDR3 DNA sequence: TGTGCCAGCAGCCCTCGGACTAGCGGGAGTAGGGATACGCAGTATTTT. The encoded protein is CASSPRTSGSRDTQYF.

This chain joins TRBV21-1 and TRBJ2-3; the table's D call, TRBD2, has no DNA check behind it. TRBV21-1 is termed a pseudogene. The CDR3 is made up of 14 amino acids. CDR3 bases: TGTGCCAGCAGCAAAGTGAGAGGCACAGATACGCAGTATTTT. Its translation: CASSKVRGTDTQYF.

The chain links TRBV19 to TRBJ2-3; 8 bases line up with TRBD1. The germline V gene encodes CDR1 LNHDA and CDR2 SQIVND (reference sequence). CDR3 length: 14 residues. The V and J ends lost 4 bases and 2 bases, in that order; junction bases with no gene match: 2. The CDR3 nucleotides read TGTGCCAGTAGTAAGGGACAGGCCACAGATACGCAGTATTTT. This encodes CASSKGQATDTQYF.

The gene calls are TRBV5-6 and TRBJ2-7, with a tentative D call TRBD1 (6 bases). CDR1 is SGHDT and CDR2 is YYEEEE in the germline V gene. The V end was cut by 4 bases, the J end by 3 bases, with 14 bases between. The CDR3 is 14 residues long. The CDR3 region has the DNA TGTGCCAGCAGCCTGGGGGCAGGGGACTACGAGCAGTACTTC. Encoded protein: CASSLGAGDYEQYF.

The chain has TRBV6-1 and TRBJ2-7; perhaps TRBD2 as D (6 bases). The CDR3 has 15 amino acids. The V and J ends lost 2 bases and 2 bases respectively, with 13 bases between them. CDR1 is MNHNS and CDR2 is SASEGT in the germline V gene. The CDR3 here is CASSEIAGPTYEQYF. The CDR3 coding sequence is TGTGCCAGCAGTGAAATCGCGGGACCAACCTACGAGCAGTACTTC.

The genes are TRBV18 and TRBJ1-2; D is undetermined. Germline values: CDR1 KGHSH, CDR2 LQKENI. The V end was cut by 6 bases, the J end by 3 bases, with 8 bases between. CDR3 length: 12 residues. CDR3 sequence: CASSLRDYGYTF. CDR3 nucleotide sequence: TGTGCCAGCTCCCTACGCGACTATGGCTACACCTTC.

The CDR3 protein is CASSLDNPSGNEQFF. The CDR3 DNA reads as TGCGCCAGCAGCTTGGATAACCCTAGCGGAAATGAGCAGTTCTTC. The V call is TRBV5-1, the J call TRBJ2-1; 7 positions match TRBD2. The germline gives CDR1 SGHRS, CDR2 YFSETQ. The CDR3 spans 15 residues. V shed 0 bases, J shed 7 bases, and the junction held 7 bases outside the gene matches.

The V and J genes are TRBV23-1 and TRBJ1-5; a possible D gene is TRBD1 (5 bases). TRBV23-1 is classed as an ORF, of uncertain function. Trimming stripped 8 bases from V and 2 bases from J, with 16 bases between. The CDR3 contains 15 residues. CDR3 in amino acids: CASDNPGRCNQPQHF. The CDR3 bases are TGCGCCAGCGATAACCCGGGACGGTGCAATCAGCCCCAGCATTTT.

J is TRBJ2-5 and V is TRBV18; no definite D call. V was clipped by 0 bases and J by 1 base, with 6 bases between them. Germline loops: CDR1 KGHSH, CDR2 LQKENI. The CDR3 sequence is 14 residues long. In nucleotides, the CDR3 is TGTGCCAGCTCACCACCGAACAGCCAAGAGACCCAGTACTTC. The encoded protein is CASSPPNSQETQYF.

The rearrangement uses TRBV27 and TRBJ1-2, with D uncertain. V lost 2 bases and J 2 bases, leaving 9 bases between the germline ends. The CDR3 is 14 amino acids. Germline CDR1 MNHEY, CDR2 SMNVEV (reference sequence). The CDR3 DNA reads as TGTGCCAGCAGTTTAAACCCGGGAAACTATGGCTACACCTTC. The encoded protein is CASSLNPGNYGYTF.

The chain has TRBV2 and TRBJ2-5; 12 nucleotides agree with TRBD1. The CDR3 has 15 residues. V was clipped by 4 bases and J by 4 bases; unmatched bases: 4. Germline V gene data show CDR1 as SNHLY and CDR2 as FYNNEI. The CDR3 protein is CASSGGQGARETQYF. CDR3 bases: TGTGCCAGCAGTGGGGGACAGGGGGCGAGAGAGACCCAGTACTTC.

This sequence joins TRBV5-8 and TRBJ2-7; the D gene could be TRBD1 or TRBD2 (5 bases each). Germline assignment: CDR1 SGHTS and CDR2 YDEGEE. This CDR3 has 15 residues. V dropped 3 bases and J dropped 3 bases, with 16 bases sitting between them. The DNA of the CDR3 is TGTGCCAGCAGCTCAAGGGGTAGGGGAGTCTACGAGCAGTACTTC. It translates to CASSSRGRGVYEQYF.

DNA for the CDR3: TGCAGCGCTGACAGTTGGTCAAACAATGAGCAGTTCTTC. It encodes CSADSWSNNEQFF. The chain links TRBV29-1 to TRBJ2-1; D may be TRBD1 (5 bases). V lost 7 bases and J 5 bases, leaving 15 bases between the germline ends. CDR3 length: 13 residues. Germline V gene data show CDR1 as SQVTM and CDR2 as ANQGSEA.

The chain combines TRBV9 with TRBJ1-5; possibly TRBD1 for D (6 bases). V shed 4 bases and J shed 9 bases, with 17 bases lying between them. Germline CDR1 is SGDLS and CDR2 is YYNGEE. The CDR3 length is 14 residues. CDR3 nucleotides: TGTGCCAGCAGCCCCAGCTCCGACAGGACGCCCCAGCATTTT. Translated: CASSPSSDRTPQHF.

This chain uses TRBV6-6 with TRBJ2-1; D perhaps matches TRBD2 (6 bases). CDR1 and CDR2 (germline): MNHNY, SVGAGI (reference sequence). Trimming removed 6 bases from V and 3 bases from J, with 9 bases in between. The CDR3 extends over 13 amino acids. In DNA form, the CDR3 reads TGTGCCAGCAGGGAGGGTAGCTACAATGAGCAGTTCTTC. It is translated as CASREGSYNEQFF.

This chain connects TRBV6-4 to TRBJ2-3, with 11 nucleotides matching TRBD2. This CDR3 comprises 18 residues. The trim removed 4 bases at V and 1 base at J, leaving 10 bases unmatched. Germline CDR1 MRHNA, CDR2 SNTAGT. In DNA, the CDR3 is TGTGCCAGCAGTGTAGTGCCCGGGACTAGCGGACGCACAGATACGCAGTATTTT. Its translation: CASSVVPGTSGRTDTQYF.

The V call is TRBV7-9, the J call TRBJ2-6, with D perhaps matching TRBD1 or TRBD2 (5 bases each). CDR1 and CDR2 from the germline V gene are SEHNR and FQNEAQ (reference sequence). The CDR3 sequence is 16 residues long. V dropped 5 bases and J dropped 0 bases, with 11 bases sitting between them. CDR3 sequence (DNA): TGTGCCAGCAGCACGGGACCAATCTCTGGGGCCAACGTCCTGACTTTC. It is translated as CASSTGPISGANVLTF.

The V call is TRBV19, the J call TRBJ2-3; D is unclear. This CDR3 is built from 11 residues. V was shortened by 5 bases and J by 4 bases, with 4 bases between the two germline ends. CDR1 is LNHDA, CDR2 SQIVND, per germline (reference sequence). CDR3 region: CASSHPDTQYF. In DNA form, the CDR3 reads TGTGCCAGTAGTCATCCAGATACGCAGTATTTT.

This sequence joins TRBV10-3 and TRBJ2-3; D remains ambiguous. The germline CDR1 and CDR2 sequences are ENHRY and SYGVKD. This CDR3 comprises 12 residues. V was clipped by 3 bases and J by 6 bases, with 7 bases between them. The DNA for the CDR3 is TGTGCCATCAGTGACAGGTCCGATACGCAGTATTTT. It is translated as CAISDRSDTQYF.

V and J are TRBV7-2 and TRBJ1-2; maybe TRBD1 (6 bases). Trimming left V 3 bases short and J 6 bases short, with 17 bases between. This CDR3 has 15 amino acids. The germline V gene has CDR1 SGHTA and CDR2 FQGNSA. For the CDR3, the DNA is TGTGCCAGCAGCTTCCTAGGGGGAATATGGGATGGCTACACCTTC. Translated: CASSFLGGIWDGYTF. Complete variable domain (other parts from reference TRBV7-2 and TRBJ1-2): GAGVSQSPSNKVTEKGKDVELRCDPISGHTALYWYRQSLGQGLEFLIYFQGNSAPDKSGLPSDRFSAERTGGSVSTLTIQRTQQEDSAVYLCASSFLGGIWDGYTFGSGTRLTVV.

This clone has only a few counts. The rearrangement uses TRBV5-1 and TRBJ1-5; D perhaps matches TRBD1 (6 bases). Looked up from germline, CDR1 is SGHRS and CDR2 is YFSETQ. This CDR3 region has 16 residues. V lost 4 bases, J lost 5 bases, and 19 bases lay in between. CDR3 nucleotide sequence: TGCGCCAGCAGCCTCGTACAGGGCTGTTGGGATCAGCCCCAGCATTTT. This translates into CASSLVQGCWDQPQHF.

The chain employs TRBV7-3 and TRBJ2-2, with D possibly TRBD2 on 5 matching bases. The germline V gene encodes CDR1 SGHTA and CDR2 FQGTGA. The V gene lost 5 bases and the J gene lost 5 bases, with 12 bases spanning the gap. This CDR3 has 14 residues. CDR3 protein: CASSPAERTGELFF. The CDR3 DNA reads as TGTGCCAGCAGCCCCGCGGAGCGGACCGGGGAGCTGTTTTTT.

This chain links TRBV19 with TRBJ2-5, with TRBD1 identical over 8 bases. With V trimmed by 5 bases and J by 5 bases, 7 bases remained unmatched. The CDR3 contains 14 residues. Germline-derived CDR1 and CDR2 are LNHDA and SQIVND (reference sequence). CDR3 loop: CASSPGQGKETQYF. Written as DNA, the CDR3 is TGTGCCAGTAGTCCCGGACAGGGTAAGGAGACCCAGTACTTC. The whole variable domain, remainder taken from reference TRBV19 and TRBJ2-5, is DGGITQSPKYLFRKEGQNVTLSCEQNLNHDAMYWYRQDPGQGLRLIYYSQIVNDFQKGDIAEGYSVSREKKESFPLTVTSAQKNPTAFYLCASSPGQGKETQYFGPGTRLLVL.